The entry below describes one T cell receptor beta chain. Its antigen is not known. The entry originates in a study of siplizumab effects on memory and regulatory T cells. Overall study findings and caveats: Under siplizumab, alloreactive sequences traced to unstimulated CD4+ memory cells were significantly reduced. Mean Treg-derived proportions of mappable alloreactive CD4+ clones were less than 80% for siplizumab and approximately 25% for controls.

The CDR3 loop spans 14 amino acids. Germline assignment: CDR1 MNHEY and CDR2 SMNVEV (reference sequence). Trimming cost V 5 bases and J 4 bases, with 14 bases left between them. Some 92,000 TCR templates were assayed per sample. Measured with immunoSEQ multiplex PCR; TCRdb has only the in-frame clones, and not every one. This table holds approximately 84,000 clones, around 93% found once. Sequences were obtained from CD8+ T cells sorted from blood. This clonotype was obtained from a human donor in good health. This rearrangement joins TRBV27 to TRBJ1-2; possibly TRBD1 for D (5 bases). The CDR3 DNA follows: TGTGCCAGCAGTCCCCTCCAGGGTGTCTATGGCTACACCTTC. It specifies CASSPLQGVYGYTF.